This is a list of T cell receptor beta chains from one sample in a study of T cells after yellow fever vaccination. TCRdb processed the 5' RACE reads anew with MiXCR; each CDR3 protein has one entry. The sample holds about 320,000 distinct CDR3 sequences, 4% to 5.5% seen once. Material: PBMCs, obtained 15 days after the yellow fever booster vaccination. The source is a man younger than 30 who received the YFV17D yellow fever vaccine. The CDR3 runs from the conserved cysteine through the conserved F or W. Fields, in order: D gene, V gene, clone size, J gene, CDR3 DNA, CDR3 protein. D genes are given only for firm matches. A row's size may be missing; if present it is once, few, many or a size class.

d_gene: TRBD1
v_gene: TRBV5-1
abundance: many
j_gene: TRBJ1-4
CDR3nt: TGCGCCAGCAGCCGGCAGGGGACAGTCAATGAAAAACTGTTTTTT
CDR3aa: CASSRQGTVNEKLFF

d_gene: NA
v_gene: TRBV13
abundance: NA
j_gene: TRBJ2-5
CDR3nt: TGTGCCAGCAGCTGGGGGAAGACCCAGTACTTC
CDR3aa: CASSWGKTQYF

d_gene: NA
v_gene: TRBV7-9
abundance: many
j_gene: TRBJ2-1
CDR3nt: TGTGCCAGCAGCTCGAGGAGGGGGGCCCCAGCTTTCTTC
CDR3aa: CASSSRRGAPAFF

d_gene: NA
v_gene: TRBV5-6
abundance: many
j_gene: TRBJ1-1
CDR3nt: TGTGCCAGCAGCACTCCCGGGACGCACGAAATGAACACTGAAGCTTTCTTT
CDR3aa: CASSTPGTHEMNTEAFF

d_gene: NA
v_gene: TRBV27
abundance: NA
j_gene: TRBJ2-3
CDR3nt: TGTGCCAGCAGTTTAAATTATGATTGGCCAGATACGCAGTATTTT
CDR3aa: CASSLNYDWPDTQYF

d_gene: NA
v_gene: TRBV5-6
abundance: many
j_gene: TRBJ1-3
CDR3nt: TGTGCCAGCAGCTTGCCTCATATCTCTGGAAACACCATATATTTT
CDR3aa: CASSLPHISGNTIYF

d_gene: NA
v_gene: TRBV5-1
abundance: many
j_gene: TRBJ2-3
CDR3nt: TGCGCCAGCAGCTTGTCCGTCCCGATCGAAGATACGCAGTATTTT
CDR3aa: CASSLSVPIEDTQYF

d_gene: TRBD1
v_gene: TRBV4-3
abundance: many
j_gene: TRBJ1-6
CDR3nt: TGCGCCAGCAGCTCCAGGACAGGGAATTCACCCCTCCACTTT
CDR3aa: CASSSRTGNSPLHF

d_gene: TRBD1
v_gene: TRBV10-2
abundance: NA
j_gene: TRBJ2-5
CDR3nt: TGCGCCAGCAGTGGACCGGGACAGGGGGGCTCCGAGGCCCAGTACTTC
CDR3aa: CASSGPGQGGSEAQYF

d_gene: TRBD2
v_gene: TRBV7-9
abundance: few
j_gene: TRBJ2-2
CDR3nt: TGTGCCAGCAGCGGAGGACCCCCGGCTAGCGGGGGGGCCGTTCACACCGGGGAGCTGTTTTTT
CDR3aa: CASSGGPPASGGAVHTGELFF

d_gene: TRBD1
v_gene: TRBV10-1
abundance: NA
j_gene: TRBJ2-7
CDR3nt: TGCGCCAGCTCACGGACAGGGAGGAACGAGCAGTACTTC
CDR3aa: CASSRTGRNEQYF

d_gene: TRBD1
v_gene: TRBV13
abundance: few
j_gene: TRBJ2-5
CDR3nt: TGTGCCAGCAGCTGGGAGACAGGGGGCACACGGGAGACCCAGTACTTC
CDR3aa: CASSWETGGTRETQYF

d_gene: NA
v_gene: TRBV20-1
abundance: many
j_gene: TRBJ1-2
CDR3nt: TGCAGTGCTAGCGGAAGGGATGGCTACACCTTC
CDR3aa: CSASGRDGYTF

d_gene: TRBD1
v_gene: TRBV29-1
abundance: many
j_gene: TRBJ1-1
CDR3nt: TGCAGCGTCTGGACAGGGTGGATGAACACTGAAGCTTTCTTT
CDR3aa: CSVWTGWMNTEAFF

d_gene: TRBD2
v_gene: TRBV10-2
abundance: many
j_gene: TRBJ2-5
CDR3nt: TGCGCCAGCAGTAACCAGCTAGCGGGGGGCGGAGAGACCCAGTACTTC
CDR3aa: CASSNQLAGGGETQYF

d_gene: NA
v_gene: TRBV6-5
abundance: many
j_gene: TRBJ1-2
CDR3nt: TGTGCCAGCACCCCACTGACAAGTATTGGGCATACGGGCTACACCTTC
CDR3aa: CASTPLTSIGHTGYTF

d_gene: NA
v_gene: TRBV4-2
abundance: few
j_gene: TRBJ1-6
CDR3nt: TGTGCCAGCAGCCAAGGTGAAGGTTATAATTCACCCCTCCACTTT
CDR3aa: CASSQGEGYNSPLHF

d_gene: TRBD1
v_gene: TRBV5-8
abundance: many
j_gene: TRBJ1-4
CDR3nt: TGTGCCAGCAGCCGCGACAGGGCAAGTGAAAAACTGTTTTTT
CDR3aa: CASSRDRASEKLFF

d_gene: NA
v_gene: TRBV7-2
abundance: NA
j_gene: TRBJ2-5
CDR3nt: TGTGCCAGCAGCAACCAGCTATTACAAGAGACCCAGTACTTC
CDR3aa: CASSNQLLQETQYF

d_gene: NA
v_gene: TRBV24-1
abundance: few
j_gene: TRBJ2-1
CDR3nt: TGTGCCACCAGCGCTTGGGGGACGGTCAATGAGCAGTTCTTC
CDR3aa: CATSAWGTVNEQFF